This entry lists 27 T cell receptor beta chains sequenced from one sample in a study of blood T cell repertoires in COVID-19. Sequenced by immunoSEQ multiplex PCR; TCRdb stores in-frame clones only, minus some. The repertoire holds around 56,000 clones, about 90% seen once, with about 7% in the top ten. The sample was peripheral blood. The receptors derive from a woman aged 55-69 years with active or convalescent COVID-19.

The chain combines TRBV6-5 with TRBJ1-5; possibly TRBD1 for D (5 bases). Trimming left V 8 bases short and J 5 bases short, with 13 bases between. Per the germline V gene, CDR1 is MNHEY and CDR2 is SVGAGI. The CDR3 has 13 residues. The chain's CDR3 is CASASGVDQPQHF. CDR3 in DNA: TGTGCCAGCGCCTCGGGGGTAGATCAGCCCCAGCATTTT.

The chain links TRBV15 to TRBJ1-1; 10 bases align to TRBD1. After removal of 1 base from V and 3 bases from J, the junction contained 8 bases not matched to a gene. The length of the CDR3 is 17 residues. CDR1 and CDR2 from the germline V gene are LNHNV and YYDKDF (reference sequence). The CDR3 coding sequence is TGTGCCACCAGCAGAGGGGACAGGGGTACTTTTTACACTGAAGCTTTCTTT. It specifies CATSRGDRGTFYTEAFF.

The rearrangement joins TRBV28 to TRBJ2-1; 8 nucleotides align to TRBD2. The CDR3 is 21 amino acids. V gave up 2 bases and J gave up 0 bases; unmatched junction bases: 18. Germline V gene lookup returns CDR1 MDHEN and CDR2 SYDVKM. CDR3 sequence reads: CASSLTASGGSERSSYNEQFF. The CDR3 DNA reads as TGTGCCAGCAGTTTAACCGCCAGCGGGGGCTCGGAGAGAAGCTCCTACAATGAGCAGTTCTTC.

The rearrangement uses TRBV29-1 and TRBJ2-7, with a possible D match to TRBD2 (6 bases). This CDR3 region has 11 residues. CDR1 SQVTM and CDR2 ANQGSEA come from the germline V gene. V was cut by 6 bases and J by 5 bases, with 11 bases left in between. The CDR3 region is CSVRLVDEQYF. The DNA for the CDR3 is TGCAGCGTCAGACTAGTAGACGAGCAGTACTTC.

The chain is built from TRBV27 and TRBJ2-7, with a tentative D call TRBD2 (6 bases). The germline V gene encodes CDR1 MNHEY and CDR2 SMNVEV (reference sequence). The germline V and J ends were trimmed by 6 bases and 0 bases, with 15 bases remaining between them. This CDR3 contains 15 residues. CDR3 in DNA: TGTGCCAGCAGATATGGGACTTCCAGCTCCTACGAGCAGTACTTC. This encodes CASRYGTSSSYEQYF.

V is TRBV18 and J is TRBJ1-1; the match to TRBD1 covers 11 bases. CDR1 is KGHSH and CDR2 is LQKENI in the germline V gene. V shed 5 bases and J 0 bases; nucleotides not matched to a gene: 5. The CDR3 is 16 amino acids. This chain's CDR3 is CASSVGQGALNTEAFF. The CDR3 DNA is TGTGCCAGCTCAGTCGGACAGGGGGCTTTGAACACTGAAGCTTTCTTT.

This chain uses TRBV3-1 (or the pseudogene TRBV3-2) with TRBJ1-2; 7 nucleotides line up with TRBD1. The CDR3 spans 14 residues. Looked up from germline, CDR1 is LGHDT and CDR2 is YNNKEL (reference sequence). The trim removed 4 bases at V and 5 bases at J, leaving 7 bases unmatched. CDR3 amino acids: CASSRGTVNYGYTF. CDR3 DNA sequence: TGTGCCAGCAGCCGCGGGACAGTAAATTATGGCTACACCTTC.

The gene calls are TRBV7-2 and TRBJ2-3; TRBD2 aligns across 7 bases. The CDR3 extends over 14 amino acids. The trim removed 5 bases at V and 0 bases at J, leaving 2 bases unmatched. Germline CDR1 and CDR2: SGHTA and FQGNSA. In nucleotides, the CDR3 is TGTGCCAGCAGCGTGACTAGCAGCACAGATACGCAGTATTTT. Translating gives CASSVTSSTDTQYF.

This clone has only one observation. The chain has TRBV20-1 and TRBJ2-1; 9 nucleotides agree with TRBD2. This CDR3 has 15 residues. V shed 4 bases and J 9 bases; nucleotides not matched to a gene: 13. From germline, CDR1 is DFQATT and CDR2 SNEGSKA (reference sequence). The CDR3 coding sequence is TGCAGTGCTATTGAGACGGCGGGAGGGTACGTTGAGCAGTTCTTC. Its translation is CSAIETAGGYVEQFF.

The V and J genes are TRBV19 and TRBJ1-2; D may be TRBD1 (5 bases). The V end lost 9 bases, the J end lost 0 bases, and 8 bases lay between the germline ends. The CDR3 covers 12 residues. From germline, CDR1 is LNHDA and CDR2 SQIVND (reference sequence). This chain's CDR3 is CASDSSNYGYTF. CDR3 nucleotides: TGTGCCAGCGACAGCTCTAACTATGGCTACACCTTC.

V and J are TRBV9 and TRBJ1-2, with a tentative D call TRBD1 (5 bases). In germline, CDR1 is SGDLS, CDR2 YYNGEE. This CDR3 spans 14 amino acids. Trimming shortened V by 0 bases and J by 3 bases, and 9 bases separated the two germline ends. CDR3 bases: TGTGCCAGCAGCGTAGCTTTACAGGACTATGGCTACACCTTC. Protein: CASSVALQDYGYTF.

The V gene is TRBV5-6, the J gene TRBJ2-7; the match to TRBD1 covers 11 bases. The CDR3 runs 14 residues. Germline loops: CDR1 SGHDT, CDR2 YYEEEE. The junction had 6 bases not matched to a gene; V was cut back by 7 bases and J by 3 bases. In DNA, the CDR3 is TGTGCCAGCGGGAGGACAGGGGGCGGCTACGAGCAGTACTTC. This translates into CASGRTGGGYEQYF.

The chain recombines TRBV28 with TRBJ2-1, with TRBD2 matching 10 bases. The CDR3 has 15 amino acids. The germline CDR1 and CDR2 sequences are MDHEN and SYDVKM. The V gene end was trimmed by 2 bases and the J gene end by 9 bases; junction bases not matched to a gene: 7. CDR3 region: CASSLSPSGSGEQFF. The CDR3 DNA reads TGTGCCAGCAGTTTAAGCCCTAGCGGGAGTGGTGAGCAGTTCTTC. The full variable domain, in which reference TRBV28 and TRBJ2-1 provide the parts outside the CDR3, is DVKVTQSSRYLVKRTGEKVFLECVQDMDHENMFWYRQDPGLGLRLIYFSYDVKMKEKGDIPEGYSVSREKKERFSLILESASTNQTSMYLCASSLSPSGSGEQFFGPGTRLTVL.

This chain links TRBV19 with TRBJ1-2, with 9 bases matching TRBD1. The CDR3 is 14 residues long. The V and J ends lost 0 bases and 6 bases, in that order; junction bases with no gene match: 2. Looked up from germline, CDR1 is LNHDA and CDR2 is SQIVND (reference sequence). The CDR3 loop reads CASSIDGDRDGYTF. The CDR3, as DNA: TGTGCCAGTAGTATAGATGGGGACAGGGATGGCTACACCTTC. The full variable domain, rest sourced from reference TRBV19 and TRBJ1-2, is DGGITQSPKYLFRKEGQNVTLSCEQNLNHDAMYWYRQDPGQGLRLIYYSQIVNDFQKGDIAEGYSVSREKKESFPLTVTSAQKNPTAFYLCASSIDGDRDGYTFGSGTRLTVV.

J is TRBJ2-1 and V is TRBV2, with 16 bases fitting TRBD2. V was clipped by 5 bases and J by 8 bases; unmatched bases: 6. This CDR3 spans 16 amino acids. CDR1 is SNHLY, CDR2 FYNNEI, per germline. The DNA for the CDR3 is TGTGCCAGCAGTTTCACCGGGACTAGCGGGAGGGATGAGCAGTTCTTC. Encoded protein: CASSFTGTSGRDEQFF.

The chain uses TRBV19 and TRBJ2-5, with 9 bases matching TRBD2. The germline V gene encodes CDR1 LNHDA and CDR2 SQIVND (reference sequence). V gave up 4 bases and J gave up 4 bases; unmatched junction bases: 4. The CDR3 is 14 residues long. The chain's CDR3 is CASSSGGARETQYF. The CDR3 bases are TGTGCCAGTAGTAGCGGGGGGGCACGAGAGACCCAGTACTTC. Variable domain in full (rest from reference TRBV19 and TRBJ2-5): DGGITQSPKYLFRKEGQNVTLSCEQNLNHDAMYWYRQDPGQGLRLIYYSQIVNDFQKGDIAEGYSVSREKKESFPLTVTSAQKNPTAFYLCASSSGGARETQYFGPGTRLLVL.

The J gene is TRBJ1-5, the V gene TRBV6-5; 7 positions agree with TRBD1. Trimming took 6 bases from V and 7 from J; bases not matched to a gene: 12. Germline values: CDR1 MNHEY, CDR2 SVGAGI. This CDR3 has 15 residues. The CDR3 region has the DNA TGTGCCAGCAGCATACAGGGGCTCTTAGGGCAGCCCCAGCATTTT. Translated: CASSIQGLLGQPQHF.

Note on this clone: At one of its ends the junction is not consistent with the germline gene, which may arise from a read error. Other DNA sequences of this sample code for an identical CDR3. The chain employs TRBV4-3 and TRBJ1-2, with no clear D. The CDR3 is 13 residues long. The germline CDR1 and CDR2 sequences are LGHNA and YSLEER. This CDR3 reads CASSPGSNYGYTF. CDR3 nucleotide sequence: TGCGCCAGCAGTCCGGGGTCTAACTATGGTTACACCTTC.

In nucleotides, the CDR3 is TGTGCCAGCAGCCAAGAGGGACAGGGGGCGACCGGGGAGCTGTTTTTT. Its translation is CASSQEGQGATGELFF. This sequence joins TRBV14 and TRBJ2-2; 12 bases match TRBD1. Germline CDR1 is SGHDN and CDR2 is FVKESK. The CDR3 is 16 residues long. J was trimmed by 5 bases and V by 0 bases; bases with no gene match: 1.

This clone appeared a single time. This chain joins TRBV3-1 (or the pseudogene TRBV3-2) and TRBJ2-1; 10 nucleotides align to TRBD2. CDR3 size: 15 residues. Germline V gives CDR1 LGHDT, CDR2 YNNKEL (reference sequence). Germline trimming cut 4 bases from V and 8 bases from J; bases unmatched to any gene: 8. The CDR3 sequence: CASSPDKREGHEQFF. CDR3 coding DNA: TGTGCCAGCAGCCCTGATAAGCGGGAGGGCCATGAGCAGTTCTTC.

The chain links TRBV28 to TRBJ2-7; D perhaps matches TRBD2 (5 bases). This CDR3 has 15 amino acids. Germline loops: CDR1 MDHEN, CDR2 SYDVKM. V was clipped by 9 bases and J by 3 bases, with 21 bases between them. In DNA form, the CDR3 reads TGTGCCAGATGGCCCTACCTAGCCGAAAGCTACGAGCAGTACTTC. Amino acids: CARWPYLAESYEQYF.

The J gene is TRBJ2-7, the V gene TRBV20-1, with 8 positions matching TRBD2. Per germline, CDR1 DFQATT and CDR2 SNEGSKA (reference sequence). V trimming: 3 bases; J trimming: 4 bases; junction bases outside the gene matches: 5. The CDR3 sequence is 13 residues long. The CDR3: CSASIPGGYEQYF. Written as DNA, the CDR3 is TGCAGTGCTAGTATTCCGGGAGGGTACGAGCAGTACTTC.

The J gene is TRBJ2-2, the V gene TRBV2, with TRBD1 matching over 7 bases. V shed 6 bases, J shed 6 bases, and the junction held 13 bases outside the gene matches. This CDR3 contains 16 residues. CDR1 is SNHLY, CDR2 FYNNEI, per germline. CDR3 sequence: CASSPPPGQLAGELFF. Here the CDR3 DNA reads TGTGCCAGCAGCCCCCCGCCGGGACAGCTCGCCGGGGAGCTGTTTTTT.

The V and J genes are TRBV28 and TRBJ2-1, with 8 bases fitting TRBD2. Germline-derived CDR1 and CDR2 are MDHEN and SYDVKM. The V segment lost 1 base and the J segment 0 bases; nucleotides outside the gene matches: 8. CDR3 length: 18 residues. As DNA, the CDR3 is TGTGCCAGCAGTTTATATGGGGGAGCGGGAGCCTCCTACAATGAGCAGTTCTTC. This gives the protein CASSLYGGAGASYNEQFF.

This clone has more than one count but fewer than ten. This sequence joins TRBV7-8 and TRBJ1-1; D is undetermined. The CDR3 sequence is 13 residues long. The germline V gene encodes CDR1 SGHVS and CDR2 FQNEAQ. V dropped 1 base and J dropped 1 base, with 4 bases sitting between them. CDR3 amino acids: CASSLEQNTEAFF. CDR3 DNA: TGTGCCAGCAGCTTAGAACAGAACACTGAAGCTTTCTTT. Drawing the rest from reference TRBV7-8 and TRBJ1-1, the complete variable domain is GAGVSQSPRYKVAKRGQDVALRCDPISGHVSLFWYQQALGQGPEFLTYFQNEAQLDKSGLPSDRFFAERPEGSVSTLKIQRTQQEDSAVYLCASSLEQNTEAFFGQGTRLTVV.

This clone came up a few times. In DNA, the CDR3 is TGTGCCAGCAGCGGACAGGGAGGGCAGCCCCAGCATTTT. Translating gives CASSGQGGQPQHF. The V and J genes are TRBV6-5 and TRBJ1-5; 8 positions agree with TRBD1. CDR3 size: 13 residues. Unmatched junction bases numbered 5, after V lost 6 bases and J lost 7 bases. Germline V gene sequence: CDR1 MNHEY, CDR2 SVGAGI.

The V call is TRBV6-5, the J call TRBJ1-5, with TRBD1 matching 9 bases. Germline V CDR1 and CDR2: MNHEY, SVGAGI. This CDR3 contains 14 residues. Germline trimming cut 6 bases from V and 2 bases from J; bases unmatched to any gene: 2. The CDR3 DNA follows: TGTGCCAGCAGCAGGACAGGGGGCAATCAGCCCCAGCATTTT. Its translation is CASSRTGGNQPQHF.